Included here is one TCR beta chain sequence, with context. Its antigen is unidentified. This entry comes from a study of T cells in Graves' hyperthyroidism and ophthalmopathy. Researchers amplified the TCR beta CDR3 regions from RNA transcripts. Researchers ran a first-round RT-PCR on the TCR CDR3 using the HTBI primer set. Via MiXCR, TCRdb re-called the multiplex PCR reads, giving one row per CDR3 protein. The sample lists approximately 510,000 distinct CDR3 sequences; 46% were seen once. Study observations and caveats: The model identified upcoming ophthalmopathy a median approximately six months ahead of onset.

Per germline, CDR1 SEHNR and CDR2 FQNEAQ (reference sequence). Trimming shortened V by 2 bases and J by 5 bases, and 7 bases separated the two germline ends. The CDR3 is 13 amino acids. The chain has TRBV7-9 and TRBJ1-5; D gene uncertain. This sequence originates from an adult woman with Graves' disease, either hyperthyroidism or ophthalmopathy (not recorded which). Sequenced input: peripheral blood or thyroid tissue (not recorded which). For the CDR3, the DNA is TGTGCCAGCAGCTTATCTGTTGATCAGCCCCAGCATTTT. Translated: CASSLSVDQPQHF. Looking up the rest from reference TRBV7-9 and TRBJ1-5 gives the full variable domain: DTGVSQNPRHKITKRGQNVTFRCDPISEHNRLYWYRQTLGQGPEFLTYFQNEAQLEKSRLLSDRFSAERPKGSFSTLEIQRTEQGDSAMYLCASSLSVDQPQHFGDGTRLSIL.